This passage covers 19 T cell receptor beta chains from one sample sequenced in a study of Ad26.COV2.S vaccination and SARS-CoV-2 variants. This sample's treatment: roughly 18 received Ad26.COV2.S at low or high dose, single or two shots; 5 received placebo; per-sample allocation not given. Samples analyzed were those drawn on day 63 after the first vaccine or placebo injection. Using immunoSEQ multiplex PCR, the repertoire was profiled, and TCRdb retains in-frame clones only, with some absent. The table has around 450,000 clones, 75% to 90% seen once. This sample comprised peripheral blood, obtained in a trial of Ad26.COV2.S vaccine versus placebo. The receptors stem from a person between 18 and 60 years old who received the Ad26.COV2.S COVID-19 vaccine or a placebo.

This clone showed up just a few times. V gene TRBV14 combines with J gene TRBJ2-1; 9 positions agree with TRBD2. The length of the CDR3 is 15 residues. Germline V gives CDR1 SGHDN, CDR2 FVKESK. Losses at the gene ends were 3 bases for V and 11 bases for J; bases not matched to a gene: 11. CDR3 sequence (DNA): TGTGCCAGCAGCCAGGGGCTAGCGGGAAGGACGAAGCAGTTCTTC. The encoded protein is CASSQGLAGRTKQFF.

V is TRBV5-6 and J is TRBJ1-4; TRBD1 aligns across 8 bases. Germline V gene data show CDR1 as SGHDT and CDR2 as YYEEEE. With V trimmed by 5 bases and J by 5 bases, 5 bases remained unmatched. The CDR3 is made up of 14 amino acids. The CDR3 DNA is TGTGCCAGCAGGAGGACAGGGTTAAATGAAAAACTGTTTTTT. Encoded protein: CASRRTGLNEKLFF.

The chain couples TRBV9 to TRBJ1-6; the D gene is possibly TRBD1 (5 bases). CDR3 length: 14 amino acids. CDR1 and CDR2 from the germline V gene are SGDLS and YYNGEE. V dropped 3 bases and J dropped 9 bases, with 13 bases sitting between them. The CDR3 DNA sequence: TGTGCCAGCAGCGCAGTGGGGGGGTTTTCACCCCTCCACTTT. This sequence encodes CASSAVGGFSPLHF.

This clone was detected a few times. The chain links TRBV7-8 to TRBJ1-5; 7 bases fit TRBD1. CDR1 and CDR2 from the germline V gene are SGHVS and FQNEAQ. CDR3 length equals 17 residues. V gave up 1 base and J gave up 4 bases; unmatched junction bases: 10. CDR3 loop: CASSLVGGEGLNQPQHF. The DNA for the CDR3 is TGTGCCAGCAGCTTAGTAGGGGGCGAGGGGCTGAATCAGCCCCAGCATTTT.

V gene TRBV5-1 combines with J gene TRBJ2-5; D is possibly TRBD1 (6 bases). V lost 4 bases, J lost 4 bases, and 14 bases lay in between. CDR1 and CDR2 from the germline V gene are SGHRS and YFSETQ. The CDR3 spans 14 residues. For the CDR3, the DNA is TGCGCCAGCAGCCCCTTGCTAGGGGGAGAGACCCAGTACTTC. This codes for CASSPLLGGETQYF.

The V and J genes are TRBV7-9 and TRBJ2-3; D might be TRBD1 (6 bases). CDR3 length equals 15 residues. Trimming removed 5 bases from V and 3 bases from J, with 15 bases in between. Germline values: CDR1 SEHNR, CDR2 FQNEAQ (reference sequence). The CDR3 here is CASSRPQGSTDTQYF. CDR3 sequence (DNA): TGTGCCAGCAGCCGCCCGCAGGGGAGTACAGATACGCAGTATTTT.

This clone came up once. The chain couples TRBV10-3 to TRBJ2-7; TRBD1 matches at 10 bases. This CDR3 spans 13 amino acids. The ends lost 3 bases at V and 12 bases at J; junction bases unmatched: 8. Germline values: CDR1 ENHRY, CDR2 SYGVKD. The CDR3 sequence is CAISDRDRGHAYF. CDR3 nucleotide sequence: TGTGCCATCAGTGATCGGGACAGGGGCCATGCGTACTTC.

The genes are TRBV27 and TRBJ2-3, with D perhaps matching TRBD2 (6 bases). The CDR3 spans 15 residues. CDR1 and CDR2 (germline): MNHEY, SMNVEV (reference sequence). V was cut by 2 bases and J by 2 bases, with 11 bases left in between. The chain's CDR3 is CASSLRGDSTDTQYF. CDR3 DNA sequence: TGTGCCAGCAGTTTACGCGGGGACTCCACAGATACGCAGTATTTT.

This rearrangement joins TRBV4-1 to TRBJ2-5, with 8 nucleotides matching TRBD2. The CDR3 consists of 14 residues. Germline values: CDR1 MGHRA, CDR2 YSYEKL. J lost 7 bases, V lost 0 bases, and 4 bases had no gene match. CDR3 DNA sequence: TGCGCCAGCAGCCAAGAAGGTGCGGGAGGGACCCAGTACTTC. Protein product: CASSQEGAGGTQYF.

V usage is TRBV2 and J usage is TRBJ1-5; D unresolved. CDR1 and CDR2 (germline): SNHLY, FYNNEI. V was trimmed by 4 bases and J by 0 bases, leaving 7 bases between them. The CDR3 sequence is 14 residues long. The chain's CDR3 is CASSVSYSNQPQHF. CDR3 nucleotide sequence: TGTGCCAGCAGTGTCAGTTATAGCAATCAGCCCCAGCATTTT. Full variable domain (missing parts from reference TRBV2 and TRBJ1-5): EPEVTQTPSHQVTQMGQEVILRCVPISNHLYFYWYRQILGQKVEFLVSFYNNEISEKSEIFDDQFSVERPDGSNFTLKIRSTKLEDSAMYFCASSVSYSNQPQHFGDGTRLSIL.

This rearrangement joins TRBV6-5 to TRBJ1-2, with 7 nucleotides matching TRBD1. The germline V gene encodes CDR1 MNHEY and CDR2 SVGAGI. After removal of 4 bases from V and 8 bases from J, the junction contained 7 bases not matched to a gene. The CDR3 spans 13 residues. Here the CDR3 DNA reads TGTGCCAGCAGTTGGACAGGAGCGGAAGGCTACACCTTC. Amino acids: CASSWTGAEGYTF.

This sequence joins TRBV5-1 and TRBJ1-4; 9 positions match TRBD1. CDR3 size: 14 residues. Germline V lookup: CDR1 SGHRS, CDR2 YFSETQ. Trimming cost V 5 bases and J 7 bases; bases outside gene matches: 6. The CDR3 sequence is CASRRQGGGEKLFF. In nucleotides, the CDR3 is TGCGCCAGCAGAAGACAGGGGGGCGGTGAAAAACTGTTTTTT.

The V and J genes are TRBV20-1 and TRBJ1-2; D gene unclear. V lost 3 bases and J 2 bases, leaving 13 bases between the germline ends. This CDR3 has 14 residues. Germline V lookup: CDR1 DFQATT, CDR2 SNEGSKA (reference sequence). CDR3 loop: CSASGPGSNYGYTF. For the CDR3, the DNA is TGCAGTGCTAGTGGTCCGGGATCCAACTATGGCTACACCTTC.

Only one count was recorded for this clone. J is TRBJ1-5 and V is TRBV5-8; possibly TRBD1 for D (6 bases). CDR3 length equals 16 residues. Germline V CDR1 and CDR2: SGHTS, YDEGEE. V was cut by 0 bases and J by 0 bases, with 10 bases left in between. In DNA form, the CDR3 reads TGTGCCAGCAGCTTGGAGGGGGTCTATAGCAATCAGCCCCAGCATTTT. As protein: CASSLEGVYSNQPQHF.

The CDR3 here is CAGSQGYEQYV. In nucleotides, the CDR3 is TGTGCCGGGAGTCAGGGCTACGAGCAGTACGTC. V usage is TRBV5-6 and J usage is TRBJ2-7; D is tentatively TRBD1 or TRBD2 (5 bases each). The V and J ends lost 10 bases and 3 bases respectively, with 11 bases between them. CDR1 SGHDT and CDR2 YYEEEE come from the germline V gene. The CDR3 loop spans 11 amino acids.

The V gene is TRBV28, the J gene TRBJ1-2; D might be TRBD1 (5 bases). The V end was cut by 3 bases, the J end by 3 bases, with 14 bases between. Germline V lookup: CDR1 MDHEN, CDR2 SYDVKM. This CDR3 has 15 residues. The DNA of the CDR3 is TGTGCCAGCAGTTTTGGGCAGGGAATATACTATGGCTACACCTTC. This encodes CASSFGQGIYYGYTF.

The chain is built from TRBV19 and TRBJ1-2, with unresolved D. This CDR3 is 16 amino acids long. The germline V gene has CDR1 LNHDA and CDR2 SQIVND (reference sequence). Between the trimmed V and J ends, which lost 3 bases and 0 bases, there was a span of 14 bases. The CDR3 loop is CASSMPLEPANYGYTF. CDR3 in DNA: TGTGCCAGTAGTATGCCTCTGGAACCGGCTAACTATGGCTACACCTTC.

The chain uses TRBV6-2 or TRBV6-3 and TRBJ1-1; D unresolved. The germline V gene has CDR1 MNHEY and CDR2 SVGEGT. CDR3 length: 14 residues. V was trimmed by 2 bases and J by 1 base, leaving 8 bases between them. This CDR3 reads CASSYVSGNTEAFF. The CDR3, as DNA: TGTGCCAGCAGTTACGTCTCGGGGAACACTGAAGCTTTCTTT.

The rearrangement uses TRBV7-8 and TRBJ1-5, with unresolved D. The CDR3 length is 15 residues. CDR1 is SGHVS and CDR2 is FQNEAQ in the germline V gene. The germline V and J ends were trimmed by 5 bases and 2 bases, with 13 bases remaining between them. DNA for the CDR3: TGTGCCAGCAGCGAGTTCATCCGGGGCAATCAGCCCCAGCATTTT. Its protein is CASSEFIRGNQPQHF.